This entry lists 30 T cell receptor beta chains sequenced from one sample in a study of cytomegalovirus exposure and HLA in healthy donors (dated by TCRdb to 2017 to 2019). To prepare the library, the immunoSEQ multiplex PCR assay was applied. For the multiplex PCR, a mixture combining 60 forward primers for TCR Vbeta segments and 13 reverse primers for TCR Jbeta segments was used. Entries here come from immuneACCESS through TCRdb and include only in-frame sequences with V and J called. Some clones fail to appear in such tables; in the studies checked, an unresolved V gene covers under half of the shortfall, and the cause of the remainder is unknown. The sample profile shows over 85,000 clones; over 65% of them were found once. Of the sample, 2.5% to 3% falls within the top ten clones. The sequenced sample consisted of PBMCs. The receptors here all came from a man in his forties in good health and CMV-seronegative.

This clone was detected only once. The chain employs TRBV7-9 and TRBJ1-1; TRBD1 aligns across 7 bases. After removal of 1 base from V and 5 bases from J, the junction contained 7 bases not matched to a gene. Germline lookup yields CDR1 SEHNR and CDR2 FQNEAQ (reference sequence). The CDR3 is 15 residues long. The CDR3 reads CASSLVETGRTEAFF. DNA of the CDR3: TGTGCCAGCAGCTTAGTGGAGACAGGGAGGACTGAAGCTTTCTTT.

V usage is TRBV18 and J usage is TRBJ1-2, with D uncertain. The CDR3 totals 15 residues. Looked up from germline, CDR1 is KGHSH and CDR2 is LQKENI. V lost 3 bases and J lost 7, with 18 bases in between. The CDR3 sequence is CASSPFGSEEGGYTF. The CDR3 DNA sequence: TGTGCCAGCTCACCGTTCGGGTCCGAAGAAGGTGGCTACACCTTC.

The rearrangement links TRBV6-1 to TRBJ1-6; D unclear. Trimming took 3 bases from V and 0 from J, leaving 9 bases between them. The CDR3 has 16 residues. CDR1 and CDR2 from the germline V gene are MNHNS and SASEGT. The CDR3 is CASSEVQSSYNSPLHF. The CDR3 DNA is TGTGCCAGCAGTGAGGTACAGAGCTCCTATAATTCACCCCTCCACTTT.

V and J are TRBV30 and TRBJ1-4, with D possibly being TRBD1 (6 bases). Germline CDR1 GTSNPN, CDR2 SVGIG (reference sequence). V was cut by 5 bases and J by 3 bases, with 13 bases left in between. The CDR3 has 14 residues. The CDR3 here is CAWRGQFANEKLFF. For the CDR3, the DNA is TGTGCCTGGCGAGGACAGTTCGCTAATGAAAAACTGTTTTTT.

The V call is TRBV5-1, the J call TRBJ1-3; 9 positions match TRBD1. V dropped 4 bases and J dropped 3; count of bases not matched to a gene: 8. Germline lookup yields CDR1 SGHRS and CDR2 YFSETQ. This CDR3 comprises 16 residues. This chain's CDR3 is CASSQGTGTGGNTIYF. As DNA, the CDR3 is TGCGCCAGCAGCCAGGGGACAGGGACGGGTGGAAACACCATATATTTT. The variable domain in full, with the rest retrieved from reference TRBV5-1 and TRBJ1-3, is KAGVTQTPRYLIKTRGQQVTLSCSPISGHRSVSWYQQTPGQGLQFLFEYFSETQRNKGNFPGRFSGRQFSNSRSEMNVSTLELGDSALYLCASSQGTGTGGNTIYFGEGSWLTVV.

This clone came up a few times. The gene calls are TRBV7-9 and TRBJ1-6; D might be TRBD1 (6 bases). Trimming took off 5 bases at V and 10 bases at J, with 21 bases between the two ends. The germline V gene has CDR1 SEHNR and CDR2 FQNEAQ (reference sequence). This CDR3 is built from 16 residues. Here the CDR3 DNA reads TGTGCCAGCAGCAACCTAGTCGGGACAAGGGCATCACCCCTCCACTTT. Amino acid sequence: CASSNLVGTRASPLHF.

The chain combines TRBV11-2 with TRBJ2-3, with TRBD2 identical over 9 bases. V gave up 6 bases and J gave up 2 bases; unmatched junction bases: 9. Germline V gene sequence: CDR1 SGHAT, CDR2 FQNNGV. CDR3 length: 16 residues. The CDR3 DNA reads TGTGCCAGCAGTATCCTCAGCGGGGGGACCACAGATACGCAGTATTTT. Protein sequence: CASSILSGGTTDTQYF.

The V call is TRBV19, the J call TRBJ1-5, with 7 bases identical to TRBD1. This CDR3 contains 12 residues. V lost 1 base to trimming and J lost 13 bases; unmatched junction nucleotides: 4. The germline V gene encodes CDR1 LNHDA and CDR2 SQIVND (reference sequence). This CDR3 reads CASSIGLTGQHF. CDR3 nucleotides: TGTGCCAGTAGTATAGGGTTGACAGGGCAGCATTTT.

This chain uses TRBV15 with TRBJ2-5; 9 nucleotides match TRBD2. The end of the DNA is better explained by TRBJ2-7, so the J call may be wrong. The CDR3 extends over 15 amino acids. CDR1 and CDR2 (germline): LNHNV, YYDKDF (reference sequence). CDR3: CATSREAGGPYEQYF. The CDR3 region has the DNA TGTGCCACCAGCAGAGAGGCGGGGGGGCCTTACGAGCAGTACTTC.

The chain combines TRBV19 with TRBJ1-1; no clear D gene. The CDR3 runs to 14 residues. Germline lookup yields CDR1 LNHDA and CDR2 SQIVND (reference sequence). V lost 6 bases to trimming and J lost 7 bases, with 18 bases between them. CDR3 in DNA: TGTGCCAGTAGCCTGGACTGGGGTTCAGGTGAAGCTTTCTTT. Amino acids: CASSLDWGSGEAFF.

The CDR3 nucleotides read TGTGCCAGCGGAGAGGGACTAGCATTCGACGAGCAGTACTTC. This codes for CASGEGLAFDEQYF. This chain links TRBV27 with TRBJ2-7, with 9 bases identical to TRBD2. V lost 8 bases and J lost 5; bases outside the gene matches: 10. The CDR3 loop spans 14 amino acids. The germline V gene encodes CDR1 MNHEY and CDR2 SMNVEV (reference sequence).

This CDR3 reads CSVLQGAGDGYTF. The CDR3 bases are TGCAGCGTTTTACAGGGGGCAGGCGATGGCTACACCTTC. The chain couples TRBV29-1 to TRBJ1-2; TRBD1 matches at 9 bases. V was clipped by 5 bases and J by 6 bases; unmatched bases: 7. The CDR3 is 13 residues long. Germline CDR1 and CDR2: SQVTM and ANQGSEA.

The V gene is TRBV4-3, the J gene TRBJ1-2; tentative D call: TRBD1 (5 bases). The CDR3 has 15 amino acids. Trimming stripped 4 bases from V and 6 bases from J, with 18 bases between. CDR1 is LGHNA and CDR2 is YSLEER in the germline V gene. CDR3 bases: TGCGCCAGCAGCCGATGGGGGGTGAGAAGCCATGGCTACACCTTC. This codes for CASSRWGVRSHGYTF.

The V call is TRBV2, the J call TRBJ2-7; maybe TRBD1 (6 bases). V lost 5 bases and J 0 bases, leaving 17 bases between the germline ends. The germline V gene has CDR1 SNHLY and CDR2 FYNNEI. CDR3 length: 16 residues. The CDR3 nucleotides read TGTGCCAGCAGTTACAGGGTGTCAGTGCGCTCCTACGAGCAGTACTTC. Its protein is CASSYRVSVRSYEQYF.

The V gene is TRBV7-8, the J gene TRBJ1-2; maybe TRBD1 (6 bases). With 2 bases removed from V and 0 bases from J, the gap between germline ends came to 10 bases. Germline assignment: CDR1 SGHVS and CDR2 FQNEAQ. The CDR3 totals 15 residues. The CDR3 here is CASSLRGGANYGYTF. CDR3 DNA: TGTGCCAGCAGCTTAAGGGGGGGAGCTAACTATGGCTACACCTTC.

This clone was observed a handful of times. This chain uses TRBV5-1 with TRBJ2-7; D might be TRBD1 (6 bases). The germline V gene encodes CDR1 SGHRS and CDR2 YFSETQ. Trimming removed 5 bases from V and 2 bases from J, with 14 bases in between. There are 14 residues in the CDR3. DNA of the CDR3: TGCGCCAGCAGTTTACAGGGCGGCCCCTACGAGCAGTACTTC. Its translation: CASSLQGGPYEQYF. The full variable domain, completed using reference TRBV5-1 and TRBJ2-7, is KAGVTQTPRYLIKTRGQQVTLSCSPISGHRSVSWYQQTPGQGLQFLFEYFSETQRNKGNFPGRFSGRQFSNSRSEMNVSTLELGDSALYLCASSLQGGPYEQYFGPGTRLTVT.

The chain is built from TRBV7-8 and TRBJ1-1; D remains ambiguous. The V gene lost 1 base and the J gene lost 1 base, with 7 bases spanning the gap. The length of the CDR3 is 14 residues. Germline values: CDR1 SGHVS, CDR2 FQNEAQ. CDR3 nucleotides: TGTGCCAGCAGCTTAGTAACTTGGAACACTGAAGCTTTCTTT. Its protein is CASSLVTWNTEAFF.

The chain is built from TRBV2 and TRBJ2-7, with a tentative D call TRBD2 (7 bases). V gave up 6 bases and J gave up 7 bases, with 16 bases separating them. CDR3 length: 13 residues. CDR1 is SNHLY and CDR2 is FYNNEI in the germline V gene. For the CDR3, the DNA is TGTGCCAGCAGGGGTCGCGGGGGCGGAGAGCAGTACTTC. It yields the protein CASRGRGGGEQYF. Using reference TRBV2 and TRBJ2-7 for the parts outside the CDR3, the full variable domain is EPEVTQTPSHQVTQMGQEVILRCVPISNHLYFYWYRQILGQKVEFLVSFYNNEISEKSEIFDDQFSVERPDGSNFTLKIRSTKLEDSAMYFCASRGRGGGEQYFGPGTRLTVT.

CDR3 sequence: CASKRGDTGELFF. CDR3 sequence (DNA): TGCGCCAGCAAGCGGGGAGACACCGGGGAGCTGTTTTTT. The chain couples TRBV10-1 to TRBJ2-2; 7 bases match TRBD2. Germline trimming cut 7 bases from V and 3 bases from J; bases unmatched to any gene: 2. Germline V CDR1 and CDR2: WNHNN, SYGVQD (reference sequence). This CDR3 is 13 amino acids long.

This rearrangement joins TRBV5-6 to TRBJ2-7, with TRBD1 matching 7 bases. The CDR3 has 14 amino acids. The V gene's germline CDR1 is SGHDT and CDR2 YYEEEE. Trimming took 4 bases from V and 3 from J; bases not matched to a gene: 7. The CDR3 DNA is TGTGCCAGCAGCGGCAGGGGGAATGACTACGAGCAGTACTTC. Encoded protein: CASSGRGNDYEQYF.

This clone was found once. The chain uses TRBV5-6 and TRBJ2-3; 8 positions agree with TRBD1. The CDR3 loop spans 17 amino acids. Germline assignment: CDR1 SGHDT and CDR2 YYEEEE. V gave up 0 bases and J gave up 2 bases; unmatched junction bases: 8. The CDR3, as DNA: TGTGCCAGCAGCTTGGGCGCAGGGGGCGGTGTCACAGATACGCAGTATTTT. Protein product: CASSLGAGGGVTDTQYF.

This chain uses TRBV7-3 with TRBJ2-3; no definite D call. This CDR3 contains 13 residues. The V gene's germline CDR1 is SGHTA and CDR2 FQGTGA. V lost 5 bases and J lost 3, with 9 bases in between. The DNA for the CDR3 is TGTGCCAGCAGCCAATCTAGGACAGATACGCAGTATTTT. It specifies CASSQSRTDTQYF. Supplemented by reference TRBV7-3 and TRBJ2-3, the full variable domain reads GAGVSQTPSNKVTEKGKYVELRCDPISGHTALYWYRQSLGQGPEFLIYFQGTGAADDSGLPNDRFFAVRPEGSVSTLKIQRTERGDSAVYLCASSQSRTDTQYFGPGTRLTVL.

The genes are TRBV6-5 and TRBJ2-7; the D gene is possibly TRBD1 (5 bases). CDR3 length: 13 amino acids. The germline V gene has CDR1 MNHEY and CDR2 SVGAGI. Between the trimmed V and J ends, which lost 0 bases and 7 bases, there was a span of 10 bases. DNA for the CDR3: TGTGCCAGCAGTTACTCAGCAGGGTTGGAGCAGTACTTC. The encoded protein is CASSYSAGLEQYF.

The V and J genes are TRBV7-9 and TRBJ2-5; a possible D gene is TRBD1 (6 bases). The germline V and J ends were trimmed by 5 bases and 0 bases, with 19 bases remaining between them. This CDR3 is 17 amino acids long. Germline-derived CDR1 and CDR2 are SEHNR and FQNEAQ (reference sequence). The CDR3 sequence: CASSLRSGAPNQETQYF. The CDR3 DNA reads TGTGCCAGCAGCCTGAGGTCAGGGGCTCCCAACCAAGAGACCCAGTACTTC.

To note about this clone: One end of the junction is discordant with germline, which a read error may explain. The chain has TRBV6-5 and TRBJ2-5; tentative D call: TRBD1 (6 bases). The CDR3 runs to 14 residues. CDR1 MNHEY and CDR2 SVGAGI come from the germline V gene. The chain's CDR3 is CACSYGGRGETQYF. The DNA for the CDR3 is TGTGCCTGCAGTTACGGTGGCAGGGGTGAGACCCAGTACTTC.

V is TRBV15 and J is TRBJ2-3; 11 bases match TRBD2. V shed 0 bases and J 4 bases; nucleotides not matched to a gene: 6. The V gene's germline CDR1 is LNHNV and CDR2 YYDKDF (reference sequence). The CDR3 sequence is 17 residues long. In nucleotides, the CDR3 is TGTGCCACCAGCAGAGATGGGCTAGCGGGGGGTTCAGATACGCAGTATTTT. Encoded protein: CATSRDGLAGGSDTQYF.

This clone was found once. The chain has TRBV11-1 and TRBJ1-4, with TRBD1 identical over 7 bases. The CDR3 has 14 residues. Germline trimming cut 5 bases from V and 4 bases from J; bases unmatched to any gene: 4. Germline V gene sequence: CDR1 SGHAT, CDR2 FQDESV (reference sequence). The chain's CDR3 is CASSTGQLNEKLFF. In DNA form, the CDR3 reads TGTGCCAGCAGCACGGGACAGCTTAATGAAAAACTGTTTTTT.

The V call is TRBV2, the J call TRBJ2-2, with D maybe TRBD2 (5 bases). The CDR3 is 15 residues long. The germline V gene has CDR1 SNHLY and CDR2 FYNNEI. Trimming cost V 3 bases and J 5 bases, with 13 bases left between them. The DNA for the CDR3 is TGTGCCAGCAGTGATTGGTACACGGGGACCGGGGAGCTGTTTTTT. Translating it yields CASSDWYTGTGELFF.

The CDR3 nucleotides read TGTGCCAGCAGCTTAGATCGACAGGGGCCCACAGATACGCAGTATTTT. Encoded protein: CASSLDRQGPTDTQYF. J is TRBJ2-3 and V is TRBV7-8, with 8 bases aligning to TRBD1. Germline values: CDR1 SGHVS, CDR2 FQNEAQ. The CDR3 loop spans 16 amino acids. With V trimmed by 1 base and J by 2 bases, 5 bases remained unmatched.

The genes are TRBV7-2 and TRBJ2-5; 9 nucleotides match TRBD1. The CDR3 is made up of 14 amino acids. After removal of 4 bases from V and 5 bases from J, the junction contained 5 bases not matched to a gene. Germline V gene data show CDR1 as SGHTA and CDR2 as FQGNSA. CDR3 residues: CASSYYGQGETQYF. DNA of the CDR3: TGTGCCAGCAGCTACTACGGACAGGGGGAGACCCAGTACTTC.